This passage covers 9 T cell receptor beta chains from one sample sequenced in a study of shared clonotypes between healthy human individuals. The table came from immunoSEQ multiplex PCR; TCRdb's copy has only in-frame clones and leaves some out. The sample holds more than 2 million clones, 90% to 95% seen once. Specimen: naive CD4+ T cells sorted from blood. The subset was: CD45RA+ positively selected. The receptors were gathered from a man between 18 and 35 years old in good health.

The V and J genes are TRBV7-9 and TRBJ2-5, with 7 bases that match TRBD1. After removal of 4 bases from V and 1 base from J, the junction contained 6 bases not matched to a gene. The germline CDR1 and CDR2 sequences are SEHNR and FQNEAQ (reference sequence). This CDR3 contains 15 residues. CDR3 amino acids: CASSSRQGIQETQYF. The CDR3 DNA follows: TGTGCCAGCAGCTCAAGACAGGGCATCCAAGAGACCCAGTACTTC.

V is TRBV5-1 and J is TRBJ2-1, with TRBD2 as a possible D gene (6 bases). CDR1 and CDR2 from the germline V gene are SGHRS and YFSETQ. Deletions cut 3 bases from V and 7 bases from J, with 14 bases between. The CDR3 totals 14 residues. CDR3 sequence: CASSSGVSGNEQFF. As DNA, the CDR3 is TGCGCCAGCAGCTCGGGGGTGTCCGGGAATGAGCAGTTCTTC.

Of note for this clone: The junction differs from germline at one of its ends, possibly a read error. V usage is TRBV19 and J usage is TRBJ1-1; 11 bases are shared with TRBD1. In germline, CDR1 is LNHDA, CDR2 SQIVND (reference sequence). This CDR3 has 16 residues. The CDR3 DNA reads TGTGCCAGTAGTACCCCGGGACAGGGGGTGAAAACTGAAGCTTTCTTT. Its translation: CASSTPGQGVKTEAFF.

The chain uses TRBV7-6 and TRBJ1-5; 7 bases agree with TRBD1. V shed 2 bases and J 4 bases; nucleotides not matched to a gene: 8. The CDR3 covers 16 residues. Germline CDR1 SGHVS, CDR2 FNYEAQ. CDR3 loop: CASSLQAGQNNQPQHF. CDR3 in DNA: TGTGCCAGCAGCTTACAGGCGGGACAGAATAATCAGCCCCAGCATTTT. Full variable domain (remainder filled in from reference TRBV7-6 and TRBJ1-5): GAGVSQSPRYKVTKRGQDVALRCDPISGHVSLYWYRQALGQGPEFLTYFNYEAQQDKSGLPNDRFSAERPEGSISTLTIQRTEQRDSAMYRCASSLQAGQNNQPQHFGDGTRLSIL.

V usage is TRBV7-2 and J usage is TRBJ1-5; D is unresolved. Trimming shortened V by 3 bases and J by 7 bases, and 10 bases separated the two germline ends. Germline V gene data show CDR1 as SGHTA and CDR2 as FQGNSA. This CDR3 is built from 13 residues. DNA of the CDR3: TGTGCCAGCAGCTTGACATTCATCCAGCCCCAGCATTTT. Translating gives CASSLTFIQPQHF.

Concerning this clone: In the same sample, other DNA sequences code for this CDR3. This chain connects TRBV30 to TRBJ2-1; the D is unclear. The ends were cut back, 2 bases at V and 6 bases at J, with 5 bases in the middle. Germline V gene lookup returns CDR1 GTSNPN and CDR2 SVGIG (reference sequence). The CDR3 sequence is 11 residues long. This chain's CDR3 is CAWSLRNEQFF. CDR3 DNA sequence: TGTGCCTGGAGTCTCCGCAATGAGCAGTTCTTC.

J is TRBJ1-2 and V is TRBV7-2, with a possible D match to TRBD1 (5 bases). CDR1 is SGHTA and CDR2 is FQGNSA in the germline V gene. The germline V and J ends were trimmed by 1 base and 0 bases, with 9 bases remaining between them. The CDR3 is 15 residues long. In nucleotides, the CDR3 is TGTGCCAGCAGCTTAGGGCAGGGACCTAACTATGGCTACACCTTC. It yields the protein CASSLGQGPNYGYTF.

The CDR3 DNA is TGTGCCAGCAGTCCCATGGGCGCGTACCAAGAGACCCAGTACTTC. Translation gives CASSPMGAYQETQYF. The chain has TRBV11-2 and TRBJ2-5; D remains ambiguous. The CDR3 has 15 residues. CDR1 SGHAT and CDR2 FQNNGV come from the germline V gene. Trimming stripped 6 bases from V and 0 bases from J, with 14 bases between.

This chain joins TRBV7-9 and TRBJ2-2; 8 positions match TRBD2. Germline V gene lookup returns CDR1 SEHNR and CDR2 FQNEAQ (reference sequence). The CDR3 has 17 residues. V gave up 2 bases and J gave up 3 bases; unmatched junction bases: 8. CDR3 region: CASSLPAGGQDTGELFF. CDR3 DNA sequence: TGTGCCAGCAGCTTACCGGCGGGGGGCCAGGACACCGGGGAGCTGTTTTTT.